This paragraph reports one T cell receptor (beta chain). The antigen is undetermined. With 2 bases removed from V and 4 bases from J, the gap between germline ends came to 12 bases. The germline CDR1 and CDR2 sequences are SGHRS and YFSETQ. CDR3 size: 14 residues. The data derive from a study of shared clonotypes between healthy human individuals. Study results and caveats: Four donors showed sharing of approximately 5% of naive CD4 clonotypes.

Clones were read by immunoSEQ multiplex PCR, and TCRdb kept only the in-frame ones, dropping some. The sample holds 2 million to 3 million clones; 93% are singletons and the top ten take around 0.37%. This receptor was obtained from a man between 18 and 29 years old in good health. Some clones in this sample may be carry-over from other donors' samples. V gene TRBV5-1 combines with J gene TRBJ1-2, with unresolved D. The sample consisted of naive CD4+ T cells from PBMCs. Subset reported: CD45RA+ positively selected. The CDR3 loop reads CASSFGRWSYGYTF. DNA for the CDR3: TGCGCCAGCAGCTTCGGGCGTTGGAGCTATGGCTACACCTTC.